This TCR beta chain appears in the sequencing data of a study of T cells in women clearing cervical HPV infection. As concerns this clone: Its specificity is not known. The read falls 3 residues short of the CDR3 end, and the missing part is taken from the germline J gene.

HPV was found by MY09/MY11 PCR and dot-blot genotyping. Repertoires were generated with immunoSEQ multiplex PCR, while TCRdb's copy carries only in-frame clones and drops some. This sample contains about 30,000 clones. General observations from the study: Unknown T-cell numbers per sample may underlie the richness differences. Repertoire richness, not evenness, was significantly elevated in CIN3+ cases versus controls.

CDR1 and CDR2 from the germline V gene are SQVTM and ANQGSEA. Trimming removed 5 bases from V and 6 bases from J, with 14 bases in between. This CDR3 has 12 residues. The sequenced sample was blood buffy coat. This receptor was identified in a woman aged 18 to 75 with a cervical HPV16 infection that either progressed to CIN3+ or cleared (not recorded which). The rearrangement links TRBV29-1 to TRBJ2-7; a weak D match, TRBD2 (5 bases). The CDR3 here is CSVPAHEGEQYF. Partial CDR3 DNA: TGCAGCGTTCCGGCGCACGAGGGCGAG.